The 6 T cell receptor beta chains listed next were all sequenced from one sample in a study of beta chain features in type 1 diabetes listed by TCRdb under 2018. The method behind the library was the immunoSEQ multiplex PCR assay. The entire isolated RNA was reverse transcribed using the High Capacity cDNA Reverse Transcription Kit, and thus expressed TCRB transcripts were sequenced. What TCRdb holds here is the immuneACCESS table cut down to in-frame rearrangements. Part of the clones is not present; checked against another copy, under half of the missing clones reflect an unresolved V gene, and the others are unexplained. In all, the sample holds tens of thousands of clones, and under 35% of those were seen once. Clones ranked in the top ten supply 0.4% to 0.45% of the sample. The sample comprised stem cell memory CD4+ T cells from blood. The sample's cell subset or site label is to be understood as: stem cell-like memory CD4+ T cells. The origin of the receptors is a woman in her late teens or twenties in good health.

V usage is TRBV5-1 and J usage is TRBJ1-1; TRBD1 aligns across 11 bases. V was pared by 3 bases and J by 4 bases, with 5 bases of the junction left unmatched. Germline V gene data show CDR1 as SGHRS and CDR2 as YFSETQ. The CDR3 is 15 residues long. The CDR3 nucleotides read TGCGCCAGCAGCTGGACAGGGGGCGCGATCACTGAAGCTTTCTTT. This translates into CASSWTGGAITEAFF.

The chain couples TRBV7-2 to TRBJ2-3, with 7 bases aligning to TRBD1. Per the germline V gene, CDR1 is SGHTA and CDR2 is FQGNSA. After removal of 3 bases from V and 5 bases from J, the junction contained 2 bases not matched to a gene. The CDR3 consists of 13 residues. This CDR3 reads CASSLDRLDTQYF. The DNA of the CDR3 is TGTGCCAGCAGCTTGGACAGGCTAGATACGCAGTATTTT.

This clone was observed a handful of times. This chain connects TRBV6-1 to TRBJ2-1; 14 nucleotides line up with TRBD2. Unmatched junction bases numbered 4, after V lost 6 bases and J lost 9 bases. CDR3 length: 14 residues. Germline CDR1 MNHNS, CDR2 SASEGT. The CDR3 DNA follows: TGTGCCAGCAGCCCGACTAGCGGGAGGGGTGAGCAGTTCTTC. It codes for CASSPTSGRGEQFF.

This sequence joins TRBV5-1 and TRBJ1-4; 8 positions agree with TRBD1. The V gene end was trimmed by 5 bases and the J gene end by 8 bases; junction bases not matched to a gene: 11. In germline, CDR1 is SGHRS, CDR2 YFSETQ. This CDR3 contains 15 residues. CDR3 DNA: TGCGCCAGCAGTCCCCGCGGGGGACAGGTGGAAAAACTGTTTTTT. Amino acid sequence: CASSPRGGQVEKLFF.

The chain couples TRBV4-2 to TRBJ2-3; D call uncertain. Trimming pared 0 bases from V and 1 base from J, leaving 17 bases between. CDR1 is LGHNA, CDR2 YNFKEQ, per germline. The CDR3 has 18 amino acids. The CDR3 region has the DNA TGTGCCAGCAGCCAAGATGACATGGGTGCCGCCGGCACAGATACGCAGTATTTT. Its protein product is CASSQDDMGAAGTDTQYF.

This chain links TRBV6-5 with TRBJ1-5; unclear D gene. V was shortened by 4 bases and J by 7 bases, with 14 bases between the two germline ends. This CDR3 spans 14 amino acids. Germline V gene sequence: CDR1 MNHEY, CDR2 SVGAGI. The CDR3 here is CASSFLPAGQPQHF. CDR3 nucleotide sequence: TGTGCCAGCAGTTTTCTCCCAGCCGGGCAGCCCCAGCATTTT.